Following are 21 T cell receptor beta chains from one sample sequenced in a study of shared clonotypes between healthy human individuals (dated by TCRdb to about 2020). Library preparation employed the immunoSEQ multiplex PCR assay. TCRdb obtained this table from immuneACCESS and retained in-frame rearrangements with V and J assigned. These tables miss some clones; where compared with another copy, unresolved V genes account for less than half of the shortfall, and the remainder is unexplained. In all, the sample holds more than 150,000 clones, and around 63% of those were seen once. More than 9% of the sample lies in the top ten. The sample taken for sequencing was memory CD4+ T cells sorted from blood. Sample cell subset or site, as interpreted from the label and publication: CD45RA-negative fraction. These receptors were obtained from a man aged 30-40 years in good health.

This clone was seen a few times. CDR3 region: CASSRGQNTGELFF. In DNA, the CDR3 is TGTGCCAGTAGTCGGGGACAGAACACCGGGGAGCTGTTTTTT. This rearrangement joins TRBV19 to TRBJ2-2, with a tentative D call TRBD1 (6 bases). The germline V gene encodes CDR1 LNHDA and CDR2 SQIVND (reference sequence). The CDR3 runs 14 residues. Trimming cost V 5 bases and J 1 base, with 8 bases left between them. Together with reference TRBV19 and TRBJ2-2, the CDR3 gives the full variable domain: DGGITQSPKYLFRKEGQNVTLSCEQNLNHDAMYWYRQDPGQGLRLIYYSQIVNDFQKGDIAEGYSVSREKKESFPLTVTSAQKNPTAFYLCASSRGQNTGELFFGEGSRLTVL.

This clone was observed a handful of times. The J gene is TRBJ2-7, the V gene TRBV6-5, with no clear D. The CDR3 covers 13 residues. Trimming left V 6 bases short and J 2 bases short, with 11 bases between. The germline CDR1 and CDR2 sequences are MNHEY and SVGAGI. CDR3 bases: TGTGCCAGCAGGTCCCTCTCAGCCTACGAGCAGTACTTC. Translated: CASRSLSAYEQYF.

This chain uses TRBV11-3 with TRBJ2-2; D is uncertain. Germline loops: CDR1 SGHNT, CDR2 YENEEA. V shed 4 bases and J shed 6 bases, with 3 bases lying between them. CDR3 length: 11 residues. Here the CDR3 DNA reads TGTGCCAGCAGCTCCTCCGGGGAGCTGTTTTTT. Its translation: CASSSSGELFF.

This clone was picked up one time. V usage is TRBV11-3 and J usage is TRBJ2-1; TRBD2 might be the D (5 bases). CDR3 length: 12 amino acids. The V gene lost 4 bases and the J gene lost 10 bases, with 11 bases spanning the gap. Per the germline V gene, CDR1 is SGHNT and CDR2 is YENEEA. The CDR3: CASSSTPGEQFF. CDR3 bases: TGTGCCAGCAGCTCAACCCCGGGGGAGCAGTTCTTC.

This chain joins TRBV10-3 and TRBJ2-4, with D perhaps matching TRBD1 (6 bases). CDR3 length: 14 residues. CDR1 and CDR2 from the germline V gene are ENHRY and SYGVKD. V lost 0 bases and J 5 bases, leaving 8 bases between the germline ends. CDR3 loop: CAISESTGENIQYF. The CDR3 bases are TGTGCCATCAGTGAGTCGACAGGAGAAAACATTCAGTACTTC.

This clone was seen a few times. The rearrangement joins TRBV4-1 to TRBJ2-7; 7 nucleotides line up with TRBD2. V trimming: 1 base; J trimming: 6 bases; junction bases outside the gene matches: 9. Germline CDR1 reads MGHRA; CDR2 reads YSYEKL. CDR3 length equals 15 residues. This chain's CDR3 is CASSQGVGGVGEQYF. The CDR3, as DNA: TGCGCCAGCAGCCAAGGTGTGGGAGGGGTCGGCGAGCAGTACTTC.

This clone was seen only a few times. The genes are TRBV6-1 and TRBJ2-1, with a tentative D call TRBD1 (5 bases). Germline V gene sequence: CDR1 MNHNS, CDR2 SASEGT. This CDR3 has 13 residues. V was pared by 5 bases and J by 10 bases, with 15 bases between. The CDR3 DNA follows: TGTGCCAGCAGTCATGGGGCCCCGTCCGAGCAGTTCTTC. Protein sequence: CASSHGAPSEQFF.

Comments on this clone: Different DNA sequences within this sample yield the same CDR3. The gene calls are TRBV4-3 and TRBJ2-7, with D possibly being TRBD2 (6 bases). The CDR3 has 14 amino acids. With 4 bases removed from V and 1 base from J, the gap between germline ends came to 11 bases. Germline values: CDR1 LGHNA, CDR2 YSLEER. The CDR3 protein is CASSPRAGSYEQYF. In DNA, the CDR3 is TGCGCCAGCAGCCCCCGAGCGGGTTCCTACGAGCAGTACTTC.

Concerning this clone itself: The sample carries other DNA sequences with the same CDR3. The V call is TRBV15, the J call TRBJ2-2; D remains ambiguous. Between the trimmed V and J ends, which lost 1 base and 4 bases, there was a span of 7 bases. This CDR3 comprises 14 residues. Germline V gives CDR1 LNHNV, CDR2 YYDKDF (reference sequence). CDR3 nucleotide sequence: TGTGCCACCAGCAGAGGCTCCTCCACCGGGGAGCTGTTTTTT. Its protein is CATSRGSSTGELFF.

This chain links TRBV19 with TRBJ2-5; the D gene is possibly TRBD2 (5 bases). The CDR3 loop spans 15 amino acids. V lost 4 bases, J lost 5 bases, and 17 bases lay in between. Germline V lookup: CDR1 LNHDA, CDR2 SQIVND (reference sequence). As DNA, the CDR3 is TGTGCCAGTAGTAAGGCGGGCAGTCGTGGCGAGACCCAGTACTTC. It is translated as CASSKAGSRGETQYF.

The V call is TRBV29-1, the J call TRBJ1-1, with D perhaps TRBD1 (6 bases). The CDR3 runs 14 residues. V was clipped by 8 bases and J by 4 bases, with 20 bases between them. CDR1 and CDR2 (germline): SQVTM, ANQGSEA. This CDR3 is CSMRRGAVGTEAFF. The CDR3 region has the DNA TGCAGCATGAGGCGGGGGGCGGTCGGCACTGAAGCTTTCTTT.

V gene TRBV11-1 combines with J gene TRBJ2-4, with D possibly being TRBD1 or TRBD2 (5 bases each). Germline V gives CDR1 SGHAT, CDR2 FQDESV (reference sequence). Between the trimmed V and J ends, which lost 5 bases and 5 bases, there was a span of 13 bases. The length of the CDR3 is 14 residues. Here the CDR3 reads CASSPAGAENIQYF. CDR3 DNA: TGTGCCAGCAGCCCTGCCGGGGCCGAAAACATTCAGTACTTC.

The CDR3 nucleotides are TGTGCCAGCAAGGGGGACCCATACGAGCAGTACTTC. This sequence encodes CASKGDPYEQYF. The chain is built from TRBV2 and TRBJ2-7, with a weak D call TRBD1 (6 bases). Per germline, CDR1 SNHLY and CDR2 FYNNEI. The CDR3 covers 12 residues. V lost 7 bases and J 4 bases, leaving 11 bases between the germline ends.

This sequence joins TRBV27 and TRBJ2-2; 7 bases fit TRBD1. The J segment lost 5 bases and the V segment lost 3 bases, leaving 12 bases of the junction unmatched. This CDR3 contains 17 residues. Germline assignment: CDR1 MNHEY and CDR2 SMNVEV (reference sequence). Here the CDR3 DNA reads TGTGCCAGCAGTTTTGGGGACAGCTTTCGAACGACCGGGGAGCTGTTTTTT. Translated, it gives CASSFGDSFRTTGELFF.

The CDR3 region is CASSLAMMGGYGYTF. The CDR3 DNA sequence: TGTGCCAGCAGCTTAGCTATGATGGGGGGCTATGGCTACACCTTC. V usage is TRBV7-9 and J usage is TRBJ1-2; perhaps TRBD1 as D (5 bases). Germline CDR1 SEHNR, CDR2 FQNEAQ (reference sequence). This CDR3 region has 15 residues. V was clipped by 0 bases and J by 4 bases, with 12 bases between them.

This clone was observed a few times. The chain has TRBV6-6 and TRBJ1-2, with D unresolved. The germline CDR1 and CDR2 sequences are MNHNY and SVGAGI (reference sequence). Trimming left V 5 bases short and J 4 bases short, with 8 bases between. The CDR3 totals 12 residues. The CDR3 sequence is CASSATAYGYTF. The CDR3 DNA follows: TGTGCCAGCAGTGCAACAGCCTATGGCTACACCTTC.

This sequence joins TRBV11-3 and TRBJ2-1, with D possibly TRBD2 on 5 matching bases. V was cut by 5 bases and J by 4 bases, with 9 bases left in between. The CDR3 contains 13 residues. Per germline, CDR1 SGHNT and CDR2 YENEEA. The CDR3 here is CASSLERYNEQFF. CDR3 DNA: TGTGCCAGCAGCCTCGAGCGGTACAATGAGCAGTTCTTC.

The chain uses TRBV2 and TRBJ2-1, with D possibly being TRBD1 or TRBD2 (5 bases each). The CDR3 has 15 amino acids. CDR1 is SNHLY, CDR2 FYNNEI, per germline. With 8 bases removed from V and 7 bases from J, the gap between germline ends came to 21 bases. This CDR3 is CASGDPGTFLNEQFF. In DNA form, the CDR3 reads TGTGCCAGCGGGGACCCAGGAACTTTTTTGAATGAGCAGTTCTTC.

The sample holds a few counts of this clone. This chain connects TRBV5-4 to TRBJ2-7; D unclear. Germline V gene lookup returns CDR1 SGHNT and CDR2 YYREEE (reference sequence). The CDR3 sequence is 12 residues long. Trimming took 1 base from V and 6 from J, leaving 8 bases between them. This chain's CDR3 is CASSLHRAEQYF. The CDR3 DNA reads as TGTGCCAGCAGCTTGCACCGAGCCGAGCAGTACTTC. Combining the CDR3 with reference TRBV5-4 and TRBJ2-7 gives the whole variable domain ETGVTQSPTHLIKTRGQQVTLRCSSQSGHNTVSWYQQALGQGPQFIFQYYREEENGRGNFPPRFSGLQFPNYSSELNVNALELDDSALYLCASSLHRAEQYFGPGTRLTVT.

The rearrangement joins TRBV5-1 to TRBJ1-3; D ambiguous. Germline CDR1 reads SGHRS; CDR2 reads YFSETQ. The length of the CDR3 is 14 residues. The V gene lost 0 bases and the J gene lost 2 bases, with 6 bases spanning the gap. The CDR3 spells CASSLGVTGNTIYF. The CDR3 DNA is TGCGCCAGCAGCTTGGGTGTAACTGGAAACACCATATATTTT.

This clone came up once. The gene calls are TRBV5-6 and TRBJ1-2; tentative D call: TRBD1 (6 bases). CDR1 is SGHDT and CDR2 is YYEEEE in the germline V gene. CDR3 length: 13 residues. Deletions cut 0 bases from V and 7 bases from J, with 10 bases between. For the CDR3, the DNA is TGTGCCAGCAGCTTGGCGGGGGCGGCTGGCTACACCTTC. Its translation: CASSLAGAAGYTF.